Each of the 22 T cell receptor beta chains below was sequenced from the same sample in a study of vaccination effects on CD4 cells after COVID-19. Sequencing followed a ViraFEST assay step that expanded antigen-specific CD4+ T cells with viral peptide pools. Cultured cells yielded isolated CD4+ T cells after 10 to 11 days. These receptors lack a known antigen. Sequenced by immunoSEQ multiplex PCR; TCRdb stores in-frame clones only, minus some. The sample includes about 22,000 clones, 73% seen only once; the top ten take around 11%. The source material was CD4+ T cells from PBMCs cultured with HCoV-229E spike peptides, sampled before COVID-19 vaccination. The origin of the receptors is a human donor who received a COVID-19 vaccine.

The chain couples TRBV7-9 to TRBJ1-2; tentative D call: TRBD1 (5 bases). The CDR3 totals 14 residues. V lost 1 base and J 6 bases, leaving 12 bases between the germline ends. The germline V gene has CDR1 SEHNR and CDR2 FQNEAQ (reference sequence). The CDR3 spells CASSLGSEGHGYTF. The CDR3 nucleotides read TGTGCCAGCAGCTTAGGGTCCGAGGGACATGGCTACACCTTC. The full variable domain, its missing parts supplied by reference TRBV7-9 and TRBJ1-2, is DTGVSQNPRHKITKRGQNVTFRCDPISEHNRLYWYRQTLGQGPEFLTYFQNEAQLEKSRLLSDRFSAERPKGSFSTLEIQRTEQGDSAMYLCASSLGSEGHGYTFGSGTRLTVV.

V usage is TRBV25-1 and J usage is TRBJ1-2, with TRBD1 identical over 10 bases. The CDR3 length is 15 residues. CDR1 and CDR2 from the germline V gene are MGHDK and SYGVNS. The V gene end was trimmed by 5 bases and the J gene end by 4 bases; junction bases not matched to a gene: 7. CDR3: CASSLETGGFYGYTF. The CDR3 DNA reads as TGTGCCAGCAGTCTCGAGACAGGGGGCTTCTATGGCTACACCTTC.

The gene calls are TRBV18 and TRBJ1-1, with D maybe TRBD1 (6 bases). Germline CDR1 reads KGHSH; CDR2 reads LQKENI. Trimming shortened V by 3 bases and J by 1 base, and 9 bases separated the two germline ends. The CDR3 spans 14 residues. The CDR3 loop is CASSPAQGNTEAFF. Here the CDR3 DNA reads TGTGCCAGCTCACCCGCACAGGGGAACACTGAAGCTTTCTTT.

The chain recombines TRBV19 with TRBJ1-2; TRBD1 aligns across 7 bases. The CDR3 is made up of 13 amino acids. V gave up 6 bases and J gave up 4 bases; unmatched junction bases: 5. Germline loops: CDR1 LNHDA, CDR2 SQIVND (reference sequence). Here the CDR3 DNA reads TGTGCCAGTAGCTTACAGGGGAGCTATGGCTACACCTTC. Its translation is CASSLQGSYGYTF.

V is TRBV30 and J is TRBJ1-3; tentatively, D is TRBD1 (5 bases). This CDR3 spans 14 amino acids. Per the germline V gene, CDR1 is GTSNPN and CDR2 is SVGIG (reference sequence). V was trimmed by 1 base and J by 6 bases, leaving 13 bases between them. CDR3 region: CAWSGWDRENTIYF. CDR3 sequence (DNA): TGTGCCTGGAGTGGCTGGGACCGAGAAAACACCATATATTTT. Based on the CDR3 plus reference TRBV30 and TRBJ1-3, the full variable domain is SQTIHQWPATLVQPVGSPLSLECTVEGTSNPNLYWYRQAAGRGLQLLFYSVGIGQISSEVPQNLSASRPQDRQFILSSKKLLLSDSGFYLCAWSGWDRENTIYFGEGSWLTVV.

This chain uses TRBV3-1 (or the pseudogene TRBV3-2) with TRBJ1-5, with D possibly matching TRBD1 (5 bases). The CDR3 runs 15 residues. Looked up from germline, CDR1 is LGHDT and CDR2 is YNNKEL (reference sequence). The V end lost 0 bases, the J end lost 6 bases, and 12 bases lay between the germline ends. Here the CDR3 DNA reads TGTGCCAGCAGCCAAGATCGCAGGGTGGGTCAGCCCCAGCATTTT. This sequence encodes CASSQDRRVGQPQHF.

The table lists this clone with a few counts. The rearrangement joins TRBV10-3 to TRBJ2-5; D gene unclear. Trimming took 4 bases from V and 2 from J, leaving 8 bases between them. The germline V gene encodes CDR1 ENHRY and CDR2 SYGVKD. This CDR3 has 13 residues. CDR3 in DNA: TGTGCCATCAGTGGGAACAGTCAAGAGACCCAGTACTTC. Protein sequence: CAISGNSQETQYF.

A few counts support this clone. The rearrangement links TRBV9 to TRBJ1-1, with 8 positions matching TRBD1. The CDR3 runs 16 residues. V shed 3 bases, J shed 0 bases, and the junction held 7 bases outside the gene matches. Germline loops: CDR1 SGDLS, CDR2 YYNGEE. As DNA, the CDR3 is TGTGCCAGCAGCGGGCGACAGGGGCTGATGAACACTGAAGCTTTCTTT. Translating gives CASSGRQGLMNTEAFF.

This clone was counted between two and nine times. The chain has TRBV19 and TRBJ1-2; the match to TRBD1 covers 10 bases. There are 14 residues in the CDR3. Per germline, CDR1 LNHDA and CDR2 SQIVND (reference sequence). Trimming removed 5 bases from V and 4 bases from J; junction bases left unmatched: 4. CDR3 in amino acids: CASSGDRGLYGYTF. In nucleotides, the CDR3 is TGTGCCAGTAGTGGGGACAGGGGACTCTATGGCTACACCTTC.

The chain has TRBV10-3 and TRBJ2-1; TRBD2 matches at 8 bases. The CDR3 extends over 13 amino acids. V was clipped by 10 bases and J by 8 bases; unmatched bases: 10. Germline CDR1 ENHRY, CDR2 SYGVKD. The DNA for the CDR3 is TGTGCCACCCTCGGGACTAGTTCTCATGAGCAGTTCTTC. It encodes CATLGTSSHEQFF.

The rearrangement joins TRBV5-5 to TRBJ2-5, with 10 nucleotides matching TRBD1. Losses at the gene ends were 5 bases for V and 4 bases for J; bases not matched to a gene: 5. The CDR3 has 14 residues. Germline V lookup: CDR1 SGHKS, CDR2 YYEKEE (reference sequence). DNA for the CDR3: TGTGCCAGCAGGCCGGGACAGGGGTTAGAGACCCAGTACTTC. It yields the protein CASRPGQGLETQYF.

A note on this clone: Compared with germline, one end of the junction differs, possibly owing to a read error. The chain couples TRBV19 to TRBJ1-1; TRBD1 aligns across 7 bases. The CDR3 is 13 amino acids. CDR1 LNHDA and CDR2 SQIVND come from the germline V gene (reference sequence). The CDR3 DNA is TGTGCCAGCAGTACAGGGGCGAACACTGAAGCTTTCTTT. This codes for CASSTGANTEAFF.

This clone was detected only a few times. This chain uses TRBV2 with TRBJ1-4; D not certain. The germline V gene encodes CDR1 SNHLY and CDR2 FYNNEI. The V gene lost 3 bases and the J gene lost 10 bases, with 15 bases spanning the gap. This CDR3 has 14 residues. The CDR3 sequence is CASSEAATLSKLFF. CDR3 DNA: TGTGCCAGCAGTGAGGCGGCGACCCTTTCAAAACTGTTTTTT. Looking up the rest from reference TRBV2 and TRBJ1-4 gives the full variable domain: EPEVTQTPSHQVTQMGQEVILRCVPISNHLYFYWYRQILGQKVEFLVSFYNNEISEKSEIFDDQFSVERPDGSNFTLKIRSTKLEDSAMYFCASSEAATLSKLFFGSGTQLSVL.

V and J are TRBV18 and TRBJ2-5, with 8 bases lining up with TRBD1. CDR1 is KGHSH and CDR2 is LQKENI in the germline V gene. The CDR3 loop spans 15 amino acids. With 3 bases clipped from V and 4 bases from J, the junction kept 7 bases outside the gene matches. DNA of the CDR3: TGTGCCAGCTCACCTGATCAGGGGGCGTTAGAGACCCAGTACTTC. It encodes CASSPDQGALETQYF.

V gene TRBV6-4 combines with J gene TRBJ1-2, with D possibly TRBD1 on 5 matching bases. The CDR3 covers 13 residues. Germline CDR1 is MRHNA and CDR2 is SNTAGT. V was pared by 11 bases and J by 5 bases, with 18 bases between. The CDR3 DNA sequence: TGTGCCGCAGGCCCAGGGTTCGGGTATGGCTACACCTTC. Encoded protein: CAAGPGFGYGYTF.

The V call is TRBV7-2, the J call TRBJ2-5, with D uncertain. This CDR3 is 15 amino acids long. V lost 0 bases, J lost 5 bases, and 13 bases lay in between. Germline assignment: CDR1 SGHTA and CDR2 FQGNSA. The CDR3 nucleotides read TGTGCCAGCAGCTTAGCGTCGGTGGTGGGGGAGACCCAGTACTTC. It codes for CASSLASVVGETQYF.

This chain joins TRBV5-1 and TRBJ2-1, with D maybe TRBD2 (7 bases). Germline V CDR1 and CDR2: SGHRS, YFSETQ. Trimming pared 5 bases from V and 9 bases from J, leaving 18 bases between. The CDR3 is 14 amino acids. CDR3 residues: CASRGPGGRSEQFF. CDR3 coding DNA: TGCGCCAGCAGGGGCCCGGGGGGCCGTAGTGAGCAGTTCTTC.

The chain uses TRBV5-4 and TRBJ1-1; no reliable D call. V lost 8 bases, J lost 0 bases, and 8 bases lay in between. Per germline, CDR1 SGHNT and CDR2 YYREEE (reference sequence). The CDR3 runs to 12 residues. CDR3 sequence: CASRTVNTEAFF. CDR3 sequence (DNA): TGTGCCAGTAGAACAGTGAACACTGAAGCTTTCTTT.

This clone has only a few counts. The CDR3 sequence is CASSDRGGEQFF. CDR3 coding DNA: TGTGCCAGCAGCGACAGGGGCGGTGAGCAGTTCTTC. V gene TRBV3-1 (or the pseudogene TRBV3-2) combines with J gene TRBJ2-1; 8 bases align to TRBD1. The germline gives CDR1 LGHDT, CDR2 YNNKEL (reference sequence). V trimming: 5 bases; J trimming: 9 bases; junction bases outside the gene matches: 3. The CDR3 extends over 12 amino acids.

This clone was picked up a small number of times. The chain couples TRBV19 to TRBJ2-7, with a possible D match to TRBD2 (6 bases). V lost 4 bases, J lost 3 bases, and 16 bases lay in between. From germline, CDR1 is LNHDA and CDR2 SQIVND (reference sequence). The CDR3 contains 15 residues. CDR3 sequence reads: CASSTPGLLSYEQYF. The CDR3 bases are TGTGCCAGTAGTACCCCGGGACTCCTTAGCTACGAGCAGTACTTC. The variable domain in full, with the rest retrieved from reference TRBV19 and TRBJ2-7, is DGGITQSPKYLFRKEGQNVTLSCEQNLNHDAMYWYRQDPGQGLRLIYYSQIVNDFQKGDIAEGYSVSREKKESFPLTVTSAQKNPTAFYLCASSTPGLLSYEQYFGPGTRLTVT.

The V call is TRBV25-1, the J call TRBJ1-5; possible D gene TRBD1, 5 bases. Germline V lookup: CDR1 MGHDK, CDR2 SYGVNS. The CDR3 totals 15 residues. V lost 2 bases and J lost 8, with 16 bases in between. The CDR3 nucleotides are TGTGCCAGCAGTGAAGGGTCCAGGACAAACGAGCCCCAGCATTTT. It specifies CASSEGSRTNEPQHF.

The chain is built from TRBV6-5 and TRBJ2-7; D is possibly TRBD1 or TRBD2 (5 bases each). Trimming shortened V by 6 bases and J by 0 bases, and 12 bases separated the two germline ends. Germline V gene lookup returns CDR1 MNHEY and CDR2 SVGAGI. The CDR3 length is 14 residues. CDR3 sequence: CASRPGPASYEQYF. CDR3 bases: TGTGCCAGCAGACCGGGACCAGCCTCCTACGAGCAGTACTTC.